Below, one T cell receptor beta chain is given with its context. The target antigen is unknown. The data were obtained in a study of response to subunit inactivated influenza vaccine. TCRdb called the RT-PCR reads again in MiXCR, with one record for every CDR3 protein. Of more than 450,000 distinct CDR3 sequences listed, about 12% are singletons. The study, taken as a whole, reports: T cells newly recruited by each seasonal influenza vaccination are few, the authors suggested.

The germline V gene has CDR1 ENHRY and CDR2 SYGVKD. J was trimmed by 2 bases and V by 7 bases; bases with no gene match: 7. The CDR3 is 16 residues long. This receptor was taken from a man over 45 who received an inactivated influenza vaccine. The J gene is TRBJ2-2, the V gene TRBV10-3, with TRBD1 matching 10 bases. The material sequenced was PBMCs from blood, taken on the day of vaccination. CDR3 sequence: CAIKQGTGANTGELFF. Here the CDR3 DNA reads TGTGCCATCAAACAAGGGACAGGGGCTAACACCGGGGAGCTGTTTTTT.